These 30 T cell receptor beta chains came from one sample sequenced in a study of shared clonotypes between healthy human individuals. This table comes from immunoSEQ multiplex PCR, and its TCRdb copy is limited to in-frame clones, with some not included. The sample records some 1 million clones, about 74% being singletons. Specimen: memory CD4+ T cells sorted from blood. Stated subset: CD45RA-negative fraction. The receptors originated from a man younger than 35 in good health.

The V call is TRBV6-5, the J call TRBJ2-5, with a possible D match to TRBD1 (6 bases). The CDR3 has 16 residues. V was shortened by 0 bases and J by 2 bases, with 13 bases between the two germline ends. Germline V gene data show CDR1 as MNHEY and CDR2 as SVGAGI. The CDR3 DNA reads as TGTGCCAGCAGTTACTCGCGCGGCAGGGGACAAGAGACCCAGTACTTC. This sequence encodes CASSYSRGRGQETQYF.

V usage is TRBV5-1 and J usage is TRBJ2-7; 10 positions match TRBD2. Germline CDR1 SGHRS, CDR2 YFSETQ. The CDR3 has 16 amino acids. V was pared by 7 bases and J by 7 bases, with 17 bases of the junction left unmatched. The CDR3 protein is CASQPVAGGLLGEQYF. CDR3 DNA: TGCGCCAGCCAACCTGTAGCGGGGGGACTCCTGGGGGAGCAGTACTTC. Full variable domain (outside the CDR3, taken from reference TRBV5-1 and TRBJ2-7): KAGVTQTPRYLIKTRGQQVTLSCSPISGHRSVSWYQQTPGQGLQFLFEYFSETQRNKGNFPGRFSGRQFSNSRSEMNVSTLELGDSALYLCASQPVAGGLLGEQYFGPGTRLTVT.

The chain is built from TRBV19 and TRBJ2-4; 7 bases fit TRBD2. The CDR3 contains 15 residues. The germline gives CDR1 LNHDA, CDR2 SQIVND (reference sequence). V gave up 3 bases and J gave up 3 bases; unmatched junction bases: 5. CDR3 sequence reads: CASSMGGKGKNIQYF. The CDR3 DNA reads TGTGCCAGTAGTATGGGGGGGAAGGGCAAAAACATTCAGTACTTC. The full variable domain, with the rest looked up from reference TRBV19 and TRBJ2-4, is DGGITQSPKYLFRKEGQNVTLSCEQNLNHDAMYWYRQDPGQGLRLIYYSQIVNDFQKGDIAEGYSVSREKKESFPLTVTSAQKNPTAFYLCASSMGGKGKNIQYFGAGTRLSVL.

The V and J genes are TRBV6-7 and TRBJ2-7, with D hard to call. TRBV6-7 is marked as an open reading frame, function uncertain. Trimming stripped 0 bases from V and 4 bases from J, with 7 bases between. The CDR3 covers 13 residues. The CDR3 bases are TGTGCCAGCAGTTACTCTGGGCTGTACGAGCAGTACTTC. It encodes CASSYSGLYEQYF.

The chain joins TRBV5-1 to TRBJ1-2; 9 bases are a match to TRBD1. The CDR3 consists of 15 residues. The J segment lost 5 bases and the V segment lost 3 bases, leaving 8 bases of the junction unmatched. Per germline, CDR1 SGHRS and CDR2 YFSETQ. CDR3 residues: CASSSDFGTGYGYTF. Written as DNA, the CDR3 is TGCGCCAGCAGCTCGGACTTCGGGACAGGGTATGGCTACACCTTC.

V and J are TRBV19 and TRBJ2-5; perhaps TRBD2 as D (6 bases). The germline CDR1 and CDR2 sequences are LNHDA and SQIVND (reference sequence). This CDR3 has 14 amino acids. Deletions cut 4 bases from V and 5 bases from J, with 14 bases between. CDR3 in amino acids: CASSTGSATETQYF. The CDR3 DNA reads as TGTGCCAGTAGTACCGGGAGCGCTACGGAGACCCAGTACTTC.

The CDR3 DNA is TGCGCCAGCAGCTTTGGACAGGGACCCGAGCAGTACTTC. Its protein is CASSFGQGPEQYF. This chain joins TRBV5-1 and TRBJ2-7; 8 bases fit TRBD1. The trim removed 2 bases at V and 6 bases at J, leaving 4 bases unmatched. The CDR3 loop spans 13 amino acids. Germline values: CDR1 SGHRS, CDR2 YFSETQ.

This chain joins TRBV27 and TRBJ1-5; no firm D call. The CDR3 runs 18 residues. Germline CDR1 reads MNHEY; CDR2 reads SMNVEV (reference sequence). Trimming stripped 6 bases from V and 0 bases from J, with 21 bases between. This chain's CDR3 is CASSATGFSWDSNQPQHF. CDR3 DNA: TGTGCCAGCAGCGCCACCGGGTTCAGTTGGGATAGCAATCAGCCCCAGCATTTT.

This CDR3 is CASSPPNRDTGELFF. The CDR3, as DNA: TGTGCCAGCTCACCACCGAACAGGGACACCGGGGAGCTGTTTTTT. V usage is TRBV18 and J usage is TRBJ2-2, with D possibly matching TRBD1 (6 bases). Germline CDR1 and CDR2: KGHSH and LQKENI. The CDR3 length is 15 residues. The V and J ends lost 0 bases and 3 bases respectively, with 8 bases between them. Drawing the rest from reference TRBV18 and TRBJ2-2, the complete variable domain is NAGVMQNPRHLVRRRGQEARLRCSPMKGHSHVYWYRQLPEEGLKFMVYLQKENIIDESGMPKERFSAEFPKEGPSILRIQQVVRGDSAAYFCASSPPNRDTGELFFGEGSRLTVL.

In its sample, this clone was seen a few times. The CDR3 is CASSSRLNTEAFF. CDR3 DNA: TGTGCCAGCAGCTCGAGATTGAACACTGAAGCTTTCTTT. The V and J genes are TRBV7-2 and TRBJ1-1, with D unclear. This CDR3 spans 13 amino acids. CDR1 and CDR2 (germline): SGHTA, FQGNSA. V lost 4 bases, J lost 0 bases, and 6 bases lay in between.

This clone was counted at least ten times. This chain uses TRBV6-6 with TRBJ1-1; TRBD1 matches 8 bases. The V gene's germline CDR1 is MNHNY and CDR2 SVGAGI (reference sequence). J lost 1 base, V lost 2 bases, and 6 bases had no gene match. The CDR3 sequence is 16 residues long. The CDR3: CASSYGTGVTNTEAFF. CDR3 DNA: TGTGCCAGCAGTTACGGGACAGGTGTGACGAACACTGAAGCTTTCTTT.

The chain links TRBV18 to TRBJ2-5, with D maybe TRBD1 (5 bases). The germline V gene encodes CDR1 KGHSH and CDR2 LQKENI. V lost 2 bases and J 9 bases, leaving 22 bases between the germline ends. The CDR3 is made up of 16 amino acids. The CDR3 DNA reads TGTGCCAGCTCACCAAAGTCCCAGATCCAAGAAGGGGCCCAGTACTTC. This translates into CASSPKSQIQEGAQYF.

The genes are TRBV6-1 and TRBJ1-2; D might be TRBD1 (6 bases). V was shortened by 5 bases and J by 7 bases, with 14 bases between the two germline ends. This CDR3 contains 13 residues. Per the germline V gene, CDR1 is MNHNS and CDR2 is SASEGT. CDR3: CASSLGGQGGYTF. CDR3 nucleotide sequence: TGTGCCAGCAGTTTAGGGGGTCAGGGTGGCTACACCTTC.

The gene calls are TRBV5-1 and TRBJ2-7, with 8 nucleotides matching TRBD1. The junction had 6 bases not matched to a gene; V was cut back by 3 bases and J by 7 bases. CDR3 length equals 13 residues. Germline assignment: CDR1 SGHRS and CDR2 YFSETQ. The CDR3 protein is CASSWGTGLEQYF. In DNA, the CDR3 is TGCGCCAGCAGCTGGGGGACAGGCCTGGAGCAGTACTTC.

Details on this clone: The junction shows a germline mismatch at one end, possibly a read error. The rearrangement uses TRBV7-8 and TRBJ2-5, with unresolved D. CDR1 and CDR2 (germline): SGHVS, FQNEAQ. This CDR3 region has 13 residues. The CDR3, as DNA: TGTGCCAGCAGCTTAGGGGATCAAGGGACCCAGTACTTC. It is translated as CASSLGDQGTQYF.

A single count supports this clone. The rearrangement links TRBV2 to TRBJ2-5; possible D gene TRBD2, 6 bases. Per germline, CDR1 SNHLY and CDR2 FYNNEI. This CDR3 has 13 residues. V lost 6 bases and J lost 4, with 12 bases in between. CDR3 loop: CASSRLVGETQYF. The DNA for the CDR3 is TGTGCCAGCAGCAGACTAGTAGGAGAGACCCAGTACTTC.

The chain employs TRBV6-6 and TRBJ1-5; D is unresolved. V lost 9 bases to trimming and J lost 0 bases, with 12 bases between them. This CDR3 contains 14 residues. The germline CDR1 and CDR2 sequences are MNHNY and SVGAGI (reference sequence). CDR3 sequence: CASHPWGSNQPQHF. The CDR3 DNA reads TGTGCCAGTCACCCGTGGGGTAGCAATCAGCCCCAGCATTTT.

The chain couples TRBV6-5 to TRBJ2-2, with D hard to call. The CDR3 spans 16 residues. Germline CDR1 reads MNHEY; CDR2 reads SVGAGI. The V end lost 2 bases, the J end lost 0 bases, and 10 bases lay between the germline ends. CDR3 nucleotide sequence: TGTGCCAGCAGTTACAAGAGTCCGACGAACACCGGGGAGCTGTTTTTT. Residues: CASSYKSPTNTGELFF.

This chain joins TRBV10-3 and TRBJ2-7; D is unclear. V gave up 10 bases and J gave up 4 bases, with 11 bases separating them. The CDR3 runs to 11 residues. CDR1 and CDR2 from the germline V gene are ENHRY and SYGVKD. CDR3 amino acids: CATRETYEQYF. The CDR3 bases are TGTGCCACCCGAGAAACTTACGAGCAGTACTTC.

This rearrangement joins TRBV7-2 to TRBJ1-5; no definite D call. Germline V gene lookup returns CDR1 SGHTA and CDR2 FQGNSA. The CDR3 has 15 amino acids. V dropped 1 base and J dropped 3 bases, with 10 bases sitting between them. This CDR3 is CASSLEDAHNQPQHF. Here the CDR3 DNA reads TGTGCCAGCAGCTTAGAGGATGCGCACAATCAGCCCCAGCATTTT. Using reference TRBV7-2 and TRBJ1-5 for the parts outside the CDR3, the full variable domain is GAGVSQSPSNKVTEKGKDVELRCDPISGHTALYWYRQSLGQGLEFLIYFQGNSAPDKSGLPSDRFSAERTGGSVSTLTIQRTQQEDSAVYLCASSLEDAHNQPQHFGDGTRLSIL.

Comments on this clone: This same CDR3 is encoded by further DNA sequences in the sample. V and J are TRBV7-2 and TRBJ2-1; 11 bases are shared with TRBD2. The trim removed 5 bases at V and 0 bases at J, leaving 3 bases unmatched. The CDR3 length is 16 residues. The V gene's germline CDR1 is SGHTA and CDR2 FQGNSA. CDR3 in amino acids: CASSRTSGSSYNEQFF. The CDR3 nucleotides are TGTGCCAGCAGCCGTACTAGCGGGAGCTCCTACAATGAGCAGTTCTTC.

J is TRBJ2-7 and V is TRBV7-6; TRBD1 aligns across 9 bases. Germline CDR1 and CDR2: SGHVS and FNYEAQ. With V trimmed by 2 bases and J by 4 bases, 3 bases remained unmatched. This CDR3 is 14 amino acids long. DNA for the CDR3: TGTGCCAGCAGCTTAAGACAGGGGGAGTACGAGCAGTACTTC. Its protein is CASSLRQGEYEQYF.

The chain couples TRBV30 to TRBJ1-1, with D tentatively TRBD1 (5 bases). The CDR3 consists of 14 residues. Germline values: CDR1 GTSNPN, CDR2 SVGIG (reference sequence). V shed 0 bases and J shed 10 bases, with 18 bases lying between them. DNA of the CDR3: TGTGCCTGGAGTGTAAACAGGCTCCCGACCGCAGCTTTCTTT. It codes for CAWSVNRLPTAAFF.

The chain has TRBV6-5 and TRBJ2-5; 8 nucleotides align to TRBD2. The germline V gene encodes CDR1 MNHEY and CDR2 SVGAGI. Unmatched junction bases numbered 6, after V lost 2 bases and J lost 4 bases. The CDR3 consists of 15 residues. This CDR3 is CASSYGGGLAETQYF. CDR3 bases: TGTGCCAGCAGTTACGGCGGGGGGCTAGCAGAGACCCAGTACTTC.

The chain employs TRBV5-1 and TRBJ1-1, with 8 bases that match TRBD1. V shed 8 bases, J shed 4 bases, and the junction held 7 bases outside the gene matches. CDR1 is SGHRS, CDR2 YFSETQ, per germline. The length of the CDR3 is 13 residues. In DNA form, the CDR3 reads TGCGCCAGTAAGGACAGGGTGATCACTGAAGCTTTCTTT. Amino acid sequence: CASKDRVITEAFF.

The CDR3 spells CSAHGVNEQFF. The CDR3 DNA reads as TGCAGTGCGCATGGGGTCAATGAGCAGTTCTTC. The V and J genes are TRBV20-1 and TRBJ2-1; no clear D gene. There are 11 residues in the CDR3. Germline V gene data show CDR1 as DFQATT and CDR2 as SNEGSKA (reference sequence). The V end was cut by 6 bases, the J end by 6 bases, with 9 bases between.

This clone was observed a handful of times. This chain joins TRBV6-5 and TRBJ2-7; D is ambiguous. V lost 6 bases to trimming and J lost 4 bases, with 4 bases between them. The CDR3 sequence is 10 residues long. Germline V gene data show CDR1 as MNHEY and CDR2 as SVGAGI. CDR3 in amino acids: CASSQYEQYF. The CDR3 DNA reads TGTGCCAGCAGCCAGTACGAGCAGTACTTC.

This chain uses TRBV27 with TRBJ2-6; 8 nucleotides align to TRBD2. The CDR3 is 17 amino acids. The J segment lost 0 bases and the V segment lost 6 bases, leaving 7 bases of the junction unmatched. CDR1 MNHEY and CDR2 SMNVEV come from the germline V gene (reference sequence). CDR3 region: CASSSGAGASGANVLTF. CDR3 DNA sequence: TGTGCCAGCAGCTCCGGAGCGGGGGCCTCTGGGGCCAACGTCCTGACTTTC.

The chain is built from TRBV20-1 and TRBJ1-1, with no clear D. Trimming stripped 6 bases from V and 5 bases from J, with 7 bases between. CDR1 is DFQATT, CDR2 SNEGSKA, per germline (reference sequence). This CDR3 is built from 10 residues. The CDR3 here is CSATRTEAFF. The CDR3 DNA reads TGCAGTGCCACCCGGACTGAAGCTTTCTTT.

The J gene is TRBJ1-6, the V gene TRBV30, with D possibly TRBD1 on 6 matching bases. Germline values: CDR1 GTSNPN, CDR2 SVGIG (reference sequence). V gave up 1 base and J gave up 9 bases, with 13 bases separating them. The CDR3 has 14 amino acids. The CDR3 protein is CAWSARGGSSPLHF. The DNA of the CDR3 is TGTGCCTGGAGTGCGAGGGGGGGGAGTTCACCCCTCCACTTT.